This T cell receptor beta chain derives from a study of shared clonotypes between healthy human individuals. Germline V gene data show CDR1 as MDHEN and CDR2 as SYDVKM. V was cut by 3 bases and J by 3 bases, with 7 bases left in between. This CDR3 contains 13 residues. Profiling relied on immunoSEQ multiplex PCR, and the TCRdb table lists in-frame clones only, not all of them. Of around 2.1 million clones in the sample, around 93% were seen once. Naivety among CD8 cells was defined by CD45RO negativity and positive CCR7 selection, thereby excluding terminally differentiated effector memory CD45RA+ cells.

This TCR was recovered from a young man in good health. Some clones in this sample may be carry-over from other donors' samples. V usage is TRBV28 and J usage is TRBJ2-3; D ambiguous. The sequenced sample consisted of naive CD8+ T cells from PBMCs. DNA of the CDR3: TGTGCCAGCAGTTTGAGGCAGACAGATACGCAGTATTTT. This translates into CASSLRQTDTQYF.